Described below is a single TCR beta chain sequence and its context. Trimming left V 0 bases short and J 2 bases short, with 8 bases between. Germline CDR1 and CDR2: SGDLS and YYNGEE. This CDR3 region has 14 residues. This record comes from a study of control samples from healthy donors and cancer patients. Measured with immunoSEQ multiplex PCR; TCRdb has only the in-frame clones, and not every one. The sample consists of roughly 95,000 clones, approximately 92% of them appearing once. This chain uses TRBV9 with TRBJ1-2; unclear D gene. Sequencing input: blood. This receptor was obtained from a human donor in good health. The donor label of this sample is uncertain. CDR3 bases: TGTGCCAGCAGCGTAGAGGTCACGAACTATGGCTACACCTTC. It encodes CASSVEVTNYGYTF.